One and the same sample provided the 25 T cell receptor beta chains below, sequenced in a study of T cells after yellow fever vaccination. TCRdb redid the calling of the 5' RACE reads with MiXCR, one entry per CDR3 protein. The sample records roughly 330,000 distinct CDR3 sequences, about 4% being singletons. The material was PBMCs, obtained 5 days after the yellow fever booster vaccination. The origin of the receptors is a man aged 18-30 years who received the YFV17D yellow fever vaccine.

The chain carries TRBV5-1 and TRBJ2-1, with TRBD1 matching over 12 bases. Trimming removed 4 bases from V and 8 bases from J; junction bases left unmatched: 4. CDR3 length equals 14 residues. Germline-derived CDR1 and CDR2 are SGHRS and YFSETQ. The CDR3 bases are TGCGCCAGCAGCCCGGGACAGGGGGCATATGAGCAGTTCTTC. Translated: CASSPGQGAYEQFF.

In this sample, this clonotype turned up a few times. The V gene is TRBV9, the J gene TRBJ2-7; D may be TRBD2 (7 bases). Germline assignment: CDR1 SGDLS and CDR2 YYNGEE. The CDR3 runs to 15 residues. V lost 3 bases to trimming and J lost 2 bases, with 15 bases between them. The CDR3 nucleotides read TGTGCCAGCAGCGCGACCATCGGGGGGCCCTACGAGCAGTACGTC. It yields the protein CASSATIGGPYEQYV.

This clonotype was seen only a few times. The chain combines TRBV18 with TRBJ2-2; D tentatively fits TRBD1 or TRBD2 (5 bases each). Trimming cost V 8 bases and J 0 bases, with 13 bases left between them. This CDR3 has 15 residues. Per germline, CDR1 KGHSH and CDR2 LQKENI. CDR3 loop: CASGTTPANTGELFF. The CDR3 DNA reads TGTGCCAGCGGGACGACACCCGCGAACACCGGGGAGCTGTTTTTT.

The rearrangement joins TRBV6-5 to TRBJ2-3; D call uncertain. V was pared by 8 bases and J by 0 bases, with 15 bases between. The length of the CDR3 is 15 residues. Germline-derived CDR1 and CDR2 are MNHEY and SVGAGI. CDR3 in amino acids: CASRKSPPSTDTQYF. The CDR3 bases are TGTGCCAGCCGCAAGTCCCCCCCTAGCACAGATACGCAGTATTTT.

This chain links TRBV5-1 with TRBJ2-2, with D perhaps given as TRBD1 or TRBD2 (5 bases each). The length of the CDR3 is 16 residues. Germline values: CDR1 SGHRS, CDR2 YFSETQ. V lost 4 bases to trimming and J lost 1 base, with 14 bases between them. The CDR3 DNA reads as TGCGCCAGCAGCCTGGGACGCAGGGTGAACACCGGGGAGCTGTTTTTT. It specifies CASSLGRRVNTGELFF.

This clonotype was detected only a few times. This chain joins TRBV6-5 and TRBJ2-3, with D hard to call. Trimming took off 6 bases at V and 0 bases at J, with 13 bases between the two ends. Germline CDR1 is MNHEY and CDR2 is SVGAGI. The CDR3 contains 15 residues. The chain's CDR3 is CASSRDWASTDTQYF. DNA for the CDR3: TGTGCCAGCAGCCGTGACTGGGCTAGCACAGATACGCAGTATTTT.

This clonotype has ten or more counts. The chain links TRBV7-2 to TRBJ2-1; TRBD2 might be the D (6 bases). V gave up 4 bases and J gave up 4 bases, with 17 bases separating them. Germline V gives CDR1 SGHTA, CDR2 FQGNSA. The CDR3 extends over 16 amino acids. The CDR3 DNA reads TGTGCCAGCAGCTCGAATATGTGGGGAGGATACAATGAGCAGTTCTTC. Translation gives CASSSNMWGGYNEQFF.

The table lists this clonotype with many counts. The CDR3 DNA is TGCGCCAGCTCGCTCTCCATGAGCCAAGCAACCTATGGCTACACCTTC. Amino acids: CASSLSMSQATYGYTF. The chain combines TRBV5-1 with TRBJ1-2; D gene unclear. The V end was cut by 7 bases, the J end by 4 bases, with 23 bases between. The CDR3 spans 16 residues. Germline values: CDR1 SGHRS, CDR2 YFSETQ.

This clonotype turned up a few times. The gene calls are TRBV20-1 and TRBJ2-7, with D tentatively TRBD2 (6 bases). The germline V and J ends were trimmed by 2 bases and 5 bases, with 19 bases remaining between them. Germline V lookup: CDR1 DFQATT, CDR2 SNEGSKA (reference sequence). The CDR3 runs to 15 residues. For the CDR3, the DNA is TGCAGTGCTAGATGGGCAGGGAGGAGAGTAAACGAGCAGTACTTC. Its protein is CSARWAGRRVNEQYF.

Comment on this clonotype: Relative to the germline gene, one junction end is altered; a read error may explain this. The rearrangement links TRBV7-2 to TRBJ2-1; 9 bases agree with TRBD2. Per the germline V gene, CDR1 is SGHTA and CDR2 is FQGNSA. This CDR3 contains 17 residues. The CDR3: CASRSRQAGGAYNEQFF. The CDR3 coding sequence is TGCGCCAGCAGGTCGAGACAAGCGGGGGGTGCCTACAATGAGCAGTTCTTC.

The chain couples TRBV9 to TRBJ1-4; 8 bases are a match to TRBD1. V was pared by 3 bases and J by 8 bases, with 6 bases of the junction left unmatched. The CDR3 extends over 14 amino acids. The germline gives CDR1 SGDLS, CDR2 YYNGEE. The CDR3 loop reads CASSARQGNEKLFF. The CDR3 DNA follows: TGTGCCAGCAGCGCCCGACAGGGGAACGAAAAACTGTTTTTT.

There are a few counts of this clonotype. V usage is TRBV4-1 and J usage is TRBJ1-2; 7 positions match TRBD1. This CDR3 contains 15 residues. V lost 0 bases, J lost 4 bases, and 5 bases stayed unmatched. Looked up from germline, CDR1 is MGHRA and CDR2 is YSYEKL. This CDR3 is CASSQEGQPSYGYTF. CDR3 DNA: TGCGCCAGCAGCCAAGAGGGACAGCCAAGCTATGGCTACACCTTC.

This clonotype has a count of ten or more. The chain is built from TRBV27 and TRBJ2-7, with 9 bases fitting TRBD2. The CDR3 runs 13 residues. J lost 5 bases, V lost 8 bases, and 7 bases had no gene match. The V gene's germline CDR1 is MNHEY and CDR2 SMNVEV (reference sequence). The CDR3: CASLGLASNEQYF. The DNA for the CDR3 is TGTGCCAGCTTGGGACTAGCAAGTAACGAGCAGTACTTC.

This clonotype occurred many times. J is TRBJ2-5 and V is TRBV7-2; 10 bases fit TRBD1. V lost 5 bases and J lost 5; bases outside the gene matches: 5. This CDR3 spans 14 amino acids. The germline gives CDR1 SGHTA, CDR2 FQGNSA. The CDR3 sequence is CASSDRGRGETQYF. CDR3 in DNA: TGTGCCAGCAGCGACAGGGGGCGGGGGGAGACCCAGTACTTC.

This clonotype was seen many times. This rearrangement joins TRBV6-6 to TRBJ1-3; maybe TRBD1 (5 bases). Trimming removed 6 bases at V and 0 bases at J, with 9 bases between. The CDR3 has 14 amino acids. CDR1 is MNHNY and CDR2 is SVGAGI in the germline V gene (reference sequence). The CDR3 DNA reads as TGTGCCAGCAGGGACACCTTCTCTGGAAACACCATATATTTT. It is translated as CASRDTFSGNTIYF.

The chain combines TRBV3-1 with TRBJ2-5; unclear D gene. The germline gives CDR1 LGHDT, CDR2 YNNKEL (reference sequence). V was trimmed by 3 bases and J by 7 bases, leaving 12 bases between them. The CDR3 runs 13 residues. Written as DNA, the CDR3 is TGTGCCAGCAGCCAGAACCGTGATGGGACCCAGTACTTC. Translated: CASSQNRDGTQYF.

The chain joins TRBV5-1 to TRBJ1-2; weak D call: TRBD1 (5 bases). V dropped 4 bases and J dropped 2 bases, with 9 bases sitting between them. The CDR3 is made up of 13 amino acids. Germline V gene sequence: CDR1 SGHRS, CDR2 YFSETQ. The CDR3 DNA reads as TGCGCCAGCAGCCGACAGAGAAACTATGGCTACACCTTC. Amino acid sequence: CASSRQRNYGYTF.

In its sample, this clonotype was seen a few times. V usage is TRBV4-3 and J usage is TRBJ1-1; TRBD1 matches at 7 bases. Trimming cost V 4 bases and J 1 base; bases outside gene matches: 3. Germline CDR1 and CDR2: LGHNA and YSLEER. The CDR3 totals 14 residues. Written as DNA, the CDR3 is TGCGCCAGCAGCCGGGACAGAACGAACACTGAAGCTTTCTTT. It codes for CASSRDRTNTEAFF.

This clonotype was seen at least ten times. The chain joins TRBV12-3 or TRBV12-4 to TRBJ1-6; 9 bases map to TRBD1. The CDR3 extends over 15 amino acids. The trim removed 3 bases at V and 7 bases at J, leaving 4 bases unmatched. The CDR3 coding sequence is TGTGCCAGCAGTTTTTTGGGACAGGGAAATTCACCCCTCCACTTT. Translating it yields CASSFLGQGNSPLHF.

This clonotype was counted many times. The chain joins TRBV24-1 to TRBJ2-7, with D perhaps matching TRBD2 (5 bases). Trimming shortened V by 3 bases and J by 2 bases, and 13 bases separated the two germline ends. The CDR3 consists of 15 residues. Germline-derived CDR1 and CDR2 are KGHDR and SFDVKD. CDR3 sequence: CATSDRGSYPYEQYV. The DNA for the CDR3 is TGTGCCACCAGTGATCGGGGTAGCTACCCCTACGAGCAGTACGTC.

This clonotype was seen more than once but under ten times. V is TRBV7-3 and J is TRBJ2-1; D is uncertain. This CDR3 is built from 12 residues. V shed 1 base and J shed 7 bases, with 5 bases lying between them. The germline V gene has CDR1 SGHTA and CDR2 FQGTGA. CDR3 nucleotides: TGTGCCAGCAGCTTAATGAAGAATGAGCAGTTCTTC. It translates to CASSLMKNEQFF.

There are many counts of this clonotype. The chain links TRBV5-1 to TRBJ2-3, with a tentative D call TRBD1 (6 bases). There are 16 residues in the CDR3. V lost 6 bases to trimming and J lost 6 bases, with 23 bases between them. CDR1 is SGHRS, CDR2 YFSETQ, per germline. The CDR3 sequence is CASTPDATGSADTQYF. The CDR3 DNA reads as TGCGCCAGCACACCAGACGCGACAGGTTCGGCGGATACGCAGTATTTT. The entire variable domain, with the rest obtained from reference TRBV5-1 and TRBJ2-3, is as follows: KAGVTQTPRYLIKTRGQQVTLSCSPISGHRSVSWYQQTPGQGLQFLFEYFSETQRNKGNFPGRFSGRQFSNSRSEMNVSTLELGDSALYLCASTPDATGSADTQYFGPGTRLTVL.

This clonotype was observed a handful of times. A read error may explain this, as a much larger clone is one base away. CDR3 in amino acids: CASSYLGGGETQCF. The CDR3 DNA reads TGTGCCAGCAGCTACCTCGGCGGGGGAGAGACCCAGTGCTTC. The rearrangement joins TRBV7-9 to TRBJ2-5; 7 positions match TRBD2. CDR1 and CDR2 (germline): SEHNR, FQNEAQ (reference sequence). The CDR3 has 14 amino acids. Full variable domain (remainder filled in from reference TRBV7-9 and TRBJ2-5): DTGVSQNPRHKITKRGQNVTFRCDPISEHNRLYWYRQTLGQGPEFLTYFQNEAQLEKSRLLSDRFSAERPKGSFSTLEIQRTEQGDSAMYLCASSYLGGGETQCFGPGTRLLVL.

This rearrangement joins TRBV6-2 or TRBV6-3 to TRBJ1-6; D gene ambiguous. Trimming pared 6 bases from V and 5 bases from J, leaving 8 bases between. CDR3 length equals 13 residues. From germline, CDR1 is MNHEY and CDR2 SVGEGT. DNA for the CDR3: TGTGCCAGCAGCCTGCTAAATAATTCACCCCTCCACTTT. Protein: CASSLLNNSPLHF.

This clonotype was observed a handful of times. V usage is TRBV4-3 and J usage is TRBJ1-6; D perhaps matches TRBD1 (5 bases). The V and J ends lost 0 bases and 13 bases respectively, with 19 bases between them. The CDR3 contains 16 residues. Germline V gives CDR1 LGHNA, CDR2 YSLEER. The CDR3 loop is CASSQEIGTTASPLHF. In DNA form, the CDR3 reads TGCGCCAGCAGCCAAGAGATAGGGACGACGGCCTCTCCCCTCCACTTT.